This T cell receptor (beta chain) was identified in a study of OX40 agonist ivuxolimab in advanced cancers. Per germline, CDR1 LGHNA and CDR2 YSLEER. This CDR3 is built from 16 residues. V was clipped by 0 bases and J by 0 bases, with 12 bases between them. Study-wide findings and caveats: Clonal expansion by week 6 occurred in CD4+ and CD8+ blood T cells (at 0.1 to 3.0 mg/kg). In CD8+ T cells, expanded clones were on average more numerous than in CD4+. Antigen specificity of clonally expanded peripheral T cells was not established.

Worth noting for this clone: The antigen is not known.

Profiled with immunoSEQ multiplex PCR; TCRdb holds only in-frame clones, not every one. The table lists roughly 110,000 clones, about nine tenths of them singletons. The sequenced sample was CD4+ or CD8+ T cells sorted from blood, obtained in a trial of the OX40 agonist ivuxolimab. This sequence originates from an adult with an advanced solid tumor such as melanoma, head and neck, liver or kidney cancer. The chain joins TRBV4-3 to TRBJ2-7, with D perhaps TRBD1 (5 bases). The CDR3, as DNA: TGCGCCAGCAGCCAAGACCCCCCGACAGCCTCCTACGAGCAGTACTTC. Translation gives CASSQDPPTASYEQYF.